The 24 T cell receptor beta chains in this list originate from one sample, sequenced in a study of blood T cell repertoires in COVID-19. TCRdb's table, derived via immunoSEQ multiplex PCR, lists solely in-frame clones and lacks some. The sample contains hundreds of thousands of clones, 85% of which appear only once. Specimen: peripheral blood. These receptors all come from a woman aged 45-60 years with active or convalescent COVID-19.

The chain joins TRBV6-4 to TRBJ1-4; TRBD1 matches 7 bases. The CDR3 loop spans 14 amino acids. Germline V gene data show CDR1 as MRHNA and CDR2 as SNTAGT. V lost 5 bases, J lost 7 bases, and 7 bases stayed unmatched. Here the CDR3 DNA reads TGTGCCAGCAGTCAAGGGGGCGCGGGTGAAAAACTGTTTTTT. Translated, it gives CASSQGGAGEKLFF.

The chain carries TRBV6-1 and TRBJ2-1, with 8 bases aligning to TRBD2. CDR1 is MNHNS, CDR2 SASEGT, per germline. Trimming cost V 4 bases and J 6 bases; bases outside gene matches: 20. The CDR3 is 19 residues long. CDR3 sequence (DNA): TGTGCCAGCAGTGGTACCGGGACTAGATTAGGTCCCTCTGCCAATGAGCAGTTCTTC. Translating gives CASSGTGTRLGPSANEQFF.

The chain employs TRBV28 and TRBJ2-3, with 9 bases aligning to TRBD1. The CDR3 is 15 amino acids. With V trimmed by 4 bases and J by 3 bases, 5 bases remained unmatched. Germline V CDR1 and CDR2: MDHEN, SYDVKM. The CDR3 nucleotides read TGTGCCAGCAGTTCCGACGACAGGGGGACAGATACGCAGTATTTT. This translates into CASSSDDRGTDTQYF.

The DNA for the CDR3 is TGCGCCAGCAGCTTCCGCGGGGCCGGGACAGCTCTTTACGAGCAGTACTTC. This codes for CASSFRGAGTALYEQYF. J is TRBJ2-7 and V is TRBV5-1; D is perhaps TRBD1 (7 bases). This CDR3 comprises 17 residues. Trimming stripped 2 bases from V and 4 bases from J, with 22 bases between. Germline loops: CDR1 SGHRS, CDR2 YFSETQ.

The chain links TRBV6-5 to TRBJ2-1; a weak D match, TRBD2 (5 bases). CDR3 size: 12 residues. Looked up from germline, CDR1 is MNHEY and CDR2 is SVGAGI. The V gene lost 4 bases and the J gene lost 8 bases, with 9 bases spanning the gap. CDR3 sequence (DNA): TGTGCCAGCAGTTTCGACTATTATGAGCAGTTCTTC. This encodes CASSFDYYEQFF.

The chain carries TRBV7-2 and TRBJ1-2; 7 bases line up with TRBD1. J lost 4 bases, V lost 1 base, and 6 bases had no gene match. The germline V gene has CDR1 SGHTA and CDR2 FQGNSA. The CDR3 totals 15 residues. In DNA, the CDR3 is TGTGCCAGCAGCTTAGTAGACAGGGCGGTCTATGGCTACACCTTC. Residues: CASSLVDRAVYGYTF.

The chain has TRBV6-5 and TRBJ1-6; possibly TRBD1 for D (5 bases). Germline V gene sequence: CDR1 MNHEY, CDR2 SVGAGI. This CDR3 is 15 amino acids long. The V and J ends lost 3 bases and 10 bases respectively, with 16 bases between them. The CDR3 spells CASSYRGEVSSPLHF. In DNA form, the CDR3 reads TGTGCCAGCAGTTATCGGGGGGAAGTCAGCTCACCCCTCCACTTT.

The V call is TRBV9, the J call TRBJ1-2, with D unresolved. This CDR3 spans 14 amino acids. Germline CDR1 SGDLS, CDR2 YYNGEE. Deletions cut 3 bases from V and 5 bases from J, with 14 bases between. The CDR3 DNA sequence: TGTGCCAGCAGCGCAGCGGGGTCGGGTTATGGCTACACCTTC. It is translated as CASSAAGSGYGYTF.

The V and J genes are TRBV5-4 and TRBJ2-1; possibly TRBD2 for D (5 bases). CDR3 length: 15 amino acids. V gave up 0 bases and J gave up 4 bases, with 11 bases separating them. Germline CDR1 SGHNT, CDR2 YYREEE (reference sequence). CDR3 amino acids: CASSLGLAEYNEQFF. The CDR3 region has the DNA TGTGCCAGCAGCTTGGGCCTAGCAGAGTACAATGAGCAGTTCTTC.

The CDR3 DNA reads as TGCGCCAGCAGCTCTGCGGGGCCCACCTACGAGCAGTACTTC. Translated: CASSSAGPTYEQYF. This chain uses TRBV5-1 with TRBJ2-7; the D gene is possibly TRBD2 (6 bases). This CDR3 region has 14 residues. V was pared by 3 bases and J by 2 bases, with 12 bases between. Germline V lookup: CDR1 SGHRS, CDR2 YFSETQ.

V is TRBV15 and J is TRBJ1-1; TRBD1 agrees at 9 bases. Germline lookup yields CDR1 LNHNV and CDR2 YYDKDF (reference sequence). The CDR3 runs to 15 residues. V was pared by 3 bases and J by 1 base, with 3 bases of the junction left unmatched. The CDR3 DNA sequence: TGTGCCACCAGCAGCCCGGGACAGGGGAACACTGAAGCTTTCTTT. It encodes CATSSPGQGNTEAFF. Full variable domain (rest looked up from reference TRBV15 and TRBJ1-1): DAMVIQNPRYQVTQFGKPVTLSCSQTLNHNVMYWYQQKSSQAPKLLFHYYDKDFNNEADTPDNFQSRRPNTSFCFLDIRSPGLGDTAMYLCATSSPGQGNTEAFFGQGTRLTVV.

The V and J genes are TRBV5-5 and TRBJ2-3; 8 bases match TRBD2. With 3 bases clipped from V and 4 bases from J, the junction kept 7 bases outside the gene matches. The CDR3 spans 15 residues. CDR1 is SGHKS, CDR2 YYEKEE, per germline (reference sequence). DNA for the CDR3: TGTGCCAGCAGCTCGAGCGGGAGTGAGTCAGATACGCAGTATTTT. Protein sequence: CASSSSGSESDTQYF.

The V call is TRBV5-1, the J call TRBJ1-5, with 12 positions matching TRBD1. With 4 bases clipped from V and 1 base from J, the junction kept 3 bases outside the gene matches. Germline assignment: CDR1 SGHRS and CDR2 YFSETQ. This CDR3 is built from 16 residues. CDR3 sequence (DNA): TGCGCCAGCAGCACCGGGACAGGGGGCAGCAATCAGCCCCAGCATTTT. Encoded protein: CASSTGTGGSNQPQHF.

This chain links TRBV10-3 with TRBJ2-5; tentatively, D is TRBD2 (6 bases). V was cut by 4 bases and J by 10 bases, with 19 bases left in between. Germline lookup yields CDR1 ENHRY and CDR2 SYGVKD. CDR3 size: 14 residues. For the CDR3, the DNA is TGTGCCATCAGTGTAGACAGCGGCGGGCGGGACCAGTACTTC. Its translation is CAISVDSGGRDQYF.

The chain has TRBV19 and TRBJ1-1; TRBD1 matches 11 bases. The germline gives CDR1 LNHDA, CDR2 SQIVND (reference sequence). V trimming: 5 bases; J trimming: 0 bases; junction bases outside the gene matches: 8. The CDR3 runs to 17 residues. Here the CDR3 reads CASSAGQGAIMNTEAFF. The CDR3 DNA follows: TGTGCCAGTAGTGCCGGACAGGGGGCCATCATGAACACTGAAGCTTTCTTT.

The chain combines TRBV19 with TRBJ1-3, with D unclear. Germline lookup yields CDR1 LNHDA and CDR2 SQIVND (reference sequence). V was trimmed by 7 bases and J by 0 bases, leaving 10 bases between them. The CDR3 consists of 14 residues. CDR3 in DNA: TGTGCCAGTACAGAGGGAGTCTCTGGAAACACCATATATTTT. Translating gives CASTEGVSGNTIYF.

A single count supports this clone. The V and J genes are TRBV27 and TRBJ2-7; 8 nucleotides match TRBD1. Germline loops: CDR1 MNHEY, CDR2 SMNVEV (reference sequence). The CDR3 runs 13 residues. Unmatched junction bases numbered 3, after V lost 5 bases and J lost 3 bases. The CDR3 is CASSRTGNYEQYF. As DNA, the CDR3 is TGTGCCAGCAGTAGGACAGGGAACTACGAGCAGTACTTC.

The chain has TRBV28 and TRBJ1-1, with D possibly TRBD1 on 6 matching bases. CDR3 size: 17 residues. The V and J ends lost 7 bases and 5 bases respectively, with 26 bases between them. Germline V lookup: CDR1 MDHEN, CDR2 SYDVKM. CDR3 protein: CASTLSIGGLKGTEAFF. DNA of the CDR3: TGTGCCAGCACGTTGAGCATAGGGGGTCTTAAGGGTACTGAAGCTTTCTTT.

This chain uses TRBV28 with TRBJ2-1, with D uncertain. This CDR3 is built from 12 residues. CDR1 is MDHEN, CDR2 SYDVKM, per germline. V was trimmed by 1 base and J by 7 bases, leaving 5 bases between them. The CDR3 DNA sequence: TGTGCCAGCAGTTTATTCGCGAATGAGCAGTTCTTC. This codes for CASSLFANEQFF.

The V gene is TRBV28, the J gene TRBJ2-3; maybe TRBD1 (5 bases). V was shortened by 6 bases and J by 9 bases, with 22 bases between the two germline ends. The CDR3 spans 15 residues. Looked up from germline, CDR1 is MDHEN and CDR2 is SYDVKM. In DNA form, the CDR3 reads TGTGCCAGCAGCTATGTGGGCCTCCGTGGGGCGACGCAGTATTTT. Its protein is CASSYVGLRGATQYF. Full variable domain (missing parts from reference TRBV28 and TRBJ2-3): DVKVTQSSRYLVKRTGEKVFLECVQDMDHENMFWYRQDPGLGLRLIYFSYDVKMKEKGDIPEGYSVSREKKERFSLILESASTNQTSMYLCASSYVGLRGATQYFGPGTRLTVL.

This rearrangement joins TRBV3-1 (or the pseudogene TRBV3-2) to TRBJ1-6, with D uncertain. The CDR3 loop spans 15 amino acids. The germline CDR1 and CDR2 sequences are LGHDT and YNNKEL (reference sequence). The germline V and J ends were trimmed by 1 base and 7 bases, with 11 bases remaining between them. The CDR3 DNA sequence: TGTGCCAGCAGCCAAGTGGAGCAGTGGAATTCACCCCTCCACTTT. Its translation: CASSQVEQWNSPLHF.

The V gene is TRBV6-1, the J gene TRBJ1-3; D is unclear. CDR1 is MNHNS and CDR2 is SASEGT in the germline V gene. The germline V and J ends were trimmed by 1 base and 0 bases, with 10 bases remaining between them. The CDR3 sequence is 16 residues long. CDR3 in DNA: TGTGCCAGCAGTGAAGTAGAGATTCTCTCTGGAAACACCATATATTTT. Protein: CASSEVEILSGNTIYF.

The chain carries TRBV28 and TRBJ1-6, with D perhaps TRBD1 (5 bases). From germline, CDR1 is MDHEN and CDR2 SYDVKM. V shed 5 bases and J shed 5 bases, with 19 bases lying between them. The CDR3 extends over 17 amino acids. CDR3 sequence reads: CASSHSTVGFNNSPLHF. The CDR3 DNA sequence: TGTGCCAGCAGTCACTCGACAGTTGGTTTCAATAATTCACCCCTCCACTTT. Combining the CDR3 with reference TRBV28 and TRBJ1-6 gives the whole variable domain DVKVTQSSRYLVKRTGEKVFLECVQDMDHENMFWYRQDPGLGLRLIYFSYDVKMKEKGDIPEGYSVSREKKERFSLILESASTNQTSMYLCASSHSTVGFNNSPLHFGNGTRLTVT.

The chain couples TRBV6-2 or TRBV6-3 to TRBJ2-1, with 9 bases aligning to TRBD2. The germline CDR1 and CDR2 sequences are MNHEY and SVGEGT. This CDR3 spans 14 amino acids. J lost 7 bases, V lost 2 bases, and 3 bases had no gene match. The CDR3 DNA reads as TGTGCCAGCAGTTACGTGGCGGGAGGGAATGAGCAGTTCTTC. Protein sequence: CASSYVAGGNEQFF.